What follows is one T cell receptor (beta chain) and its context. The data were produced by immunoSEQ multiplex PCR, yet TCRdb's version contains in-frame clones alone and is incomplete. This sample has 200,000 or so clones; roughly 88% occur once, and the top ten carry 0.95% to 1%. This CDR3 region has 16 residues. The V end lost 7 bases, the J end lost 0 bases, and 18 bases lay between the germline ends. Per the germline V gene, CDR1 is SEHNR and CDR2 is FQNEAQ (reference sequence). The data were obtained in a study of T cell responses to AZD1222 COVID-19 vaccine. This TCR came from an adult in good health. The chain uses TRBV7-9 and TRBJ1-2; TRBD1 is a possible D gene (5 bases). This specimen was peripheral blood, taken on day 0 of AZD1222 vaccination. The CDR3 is CASTRERGVPNYGYTF. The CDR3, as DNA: TGTGCCAGCACCAGGGAGCGTGGAGTTCCTAACTATGGCTACACCTTC. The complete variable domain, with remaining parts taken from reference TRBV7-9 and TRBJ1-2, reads DTGVSQNPRHKITKRGQNVTFRCDPISEHNRLYWYRQTLGQGPEFLTYFQNEAQLEKSRLLSDRFSAERPKGSFSTLEIQRTEQGDSAMYLCASTRERGVPNYGYTFGSGTRLTVV.